This TCR beta chain appears in the sequencing data of a study of blood T cell repertoires in COVID-19. Authors' data handling: For nucleated cells, counts were estimated from reference gene primer amplification. Sequenced by immunoSEQ multiplex PCR; TCRdb stores in-frame clones only, minus some. The V and J calls and clone size come from that table; D and trimming were worked out from the DNA. This table has some 160,000 clones, 87% appearing once. CDR1 and CDR2 from the germline V gene are MNHEY and SVGAGI. V was cut by 0 bases and J by 5 bases, with 11 bases left in between. The CDR3 length is 15 residues.

The sequence was obtained from a woman aged 70-85 years with COVID-19, enrolled during active disease. What was sequenced was peripheral blood. The genes are TRBV6-5 and TRBJ2-1; maybe TRBD2 (6 bases). In DNA, the CDR3 is TGTGCCAGCAGTTACTCGAGGAGGGCAGACAATGAGCAGTTCTTC. As protein: CASSYSRRADNEQFF.